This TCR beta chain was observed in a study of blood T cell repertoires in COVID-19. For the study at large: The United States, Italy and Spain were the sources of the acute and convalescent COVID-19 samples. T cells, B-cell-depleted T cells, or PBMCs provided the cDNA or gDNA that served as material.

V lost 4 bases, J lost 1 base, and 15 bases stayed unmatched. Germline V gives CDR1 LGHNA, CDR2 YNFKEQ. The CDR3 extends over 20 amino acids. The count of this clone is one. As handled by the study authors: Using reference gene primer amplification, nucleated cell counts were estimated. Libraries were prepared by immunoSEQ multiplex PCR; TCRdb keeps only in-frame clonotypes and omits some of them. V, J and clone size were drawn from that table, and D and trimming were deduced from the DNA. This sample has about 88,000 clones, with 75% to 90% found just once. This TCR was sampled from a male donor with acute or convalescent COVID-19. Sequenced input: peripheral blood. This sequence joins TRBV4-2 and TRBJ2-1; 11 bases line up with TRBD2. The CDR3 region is CASSPYEGGSGGASYNEQFF. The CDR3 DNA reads TGTGCCAGCAGCCCATACGAAGGCGGTAGCGGGGGGGCTTCCTACAATGAGCAGTTCTTC.